Shown below are 29 T cell receptor beta chains from a single sample sequenced in a study of post-analysis software for immune sequencing data. Points from the study as a whole: Patients had higher frequencies than controls of about 5 TRBV segments, including TRBV5-6, TRBV5-1 and TRBV20-1.

The library was made from cDNA and included unique molecular identifiers. One entry per CDR3 protein, called by TCRdb with MiXCR from the PCR reads. The data contain almost 700,000 distinct CDR3 sequences, 55% to 60% of them singletons. What these receptors recognize is not known. Sequencing was carried out using blood. These receptor sequences come from a girl aged 2-10 years with multiple sclerosis.

This chain connects TRBV6-5 to TRBJ1-6; D not resolved. Germline-derived CDR1 and CDR2 are MNHEY and SVGAGI. The CDR3 consists of 13 residues. V lost 3 bases and J 9 bases, leaving 9 bases between the germline ends. CDR3 DNA sequence: TGTGCCAGCAGTTATAGGGTGGGTTCACCCCTCCACTTT. Residues: CASSYRVGSPLHF.

CDR3 loop: CASRITTGFLNTEAFF. The CDR3 coding sequence is TGTGCCAGCAGAATAACAACAGGGTTTCTGAACACTGAAGCTTTCTTT. J is TRBJ1-1 and V is TRBV5-8; TRBD1 is a possible D gene (6 bases). Looked up from germline, CDR1 is SGHTS and CDR2 is YDEGEE. V was pared by 5 bases and J by 0 bases, with 17 bases between. The length of the CDR3 is 16 residues.

This clonotype occurred a few times. The genes are TRBV20-1 and TRBJ2-1; 14 bases line up with TRBD2. This CDR3 has 22 residues. Trimming took 6 bases from V and 5 from J; bases not matched to a gene: 27. Germline lookup yields CDR1 DFQATT and CDR2 SNEGSKA (reference sequence). The CDR3 protein is CSALNPGLAGVLAGVGDNEQFF. CDR3 nucleotide sequence: TGCAGTGCGCTGAACCCGGGACTAGCGGGAGTGTTAGCAGGGGTGGGTGACAATGAGCAGTTCTTC.

This clonotype turned up a few times. The V and J genes are TRBV9 and TRBJ2-5; the D gene is possibly TRBD1 (6 bases). The CDR3 spans 17 residues. CDR1 and CDR2 (germline): SGDLS, YYNGEE. Deletions cut 0 bases from V and 5 bases from J, with 20 bases between. CDR3 protein: CASSVGGRQRASETQYF. DNA of the CDR3: TGTGCCAGCAGCGTAGGGGGGCGGCAGCGCGCGAGTGAGACCCAGTACTTC.

This chain links TRBV10-3 with TRBJ2-1, with TRBD2 identical over 8 bases. Germline loops: CDR1 ENHRY, CDR2 SYGVKD. The CDR3 contains 16 residues. Trimming at V came to 3 bases and at J to 8 bases, leaving 12 bases not matched to a gene. The CDR3 protein is CAISDRVGTSFYEQFF. DNA for the CDR3: TGTGCCATCAGTGATCGTGTAGGGACTAGTTTCTATGAGCAGTTCTTC.

V is TRBV3-1 and J is TRBJ2-3; 8 bases align to TRBD2. Per germline, CDR1 LGHDT and CDR2 YNNKEL (reference sequence). The CDR3 loop spans 15 amino acids. V lost 4 bases, J lost 5 bases, and 8 bases stayed unmatched. This CDR3 is CASSPRTSFLDTQYF. The DNA of the CDR3 is TGTGCCAGCAGCCCTAGGACTAGCTTTTTAGATACGCAGTATTTT.

As concerns this clonotype: The junction differs from germline at one of its ends, possibly a read error. The chain combines TRBV6-5 with TRBJ2-2; weak D call: TRBD1 (7 bases). Per germline, CDR1 MNHEY and CDR2 SVGAGI. CDR3 length: 13 residues. The CDR3, as DNA: TGTGCCGGCAGGGGGGCGCGTACCGGGGAGCTGTTTTTT. Translated, it gives CAGRGARTGELFF.

A few counts support this clonotype. V gene TRBV20-1 combines with J gene TRBJ2-5, with 10 bases fitting TRBD2. This CDR3 spans 16 amino acids. Germline V lookup: CDR1 DFQATT, CDR2 SNEGSKA (reference sequence). Trimming at V came to 6 bases and at J to 5 bases, leaving 15 bases not matched to a gene. CDR3: CSAGGGLAFLRETQYF. CDR3 bases: TGCAGTGCGGGGGGGGGACTAGCGTTCCTGCGGGAGACCCAGTACTTC.

CDR3 loop: CASSLRGLGSGEQYF. The CDR3 DNA sequence: TGTGCCAGCAGCTTACGGGGGTTGGGTTCGGGCGAGCAGTACTTC. The V and J genes are TRBV11-2 and TRBJ2-7; perhaps TRBD2 as D (6 bases). CDR1 and CDR2 from the germline V gene are SGHAT and FQNNGV. This CDR3 spans 15 amino acids. V lost 2 bases and J 6 bases, leaving 17 bases between the germline ends. The full variable domain, completed using reference TRBV11-2 and TRBJ2-7, is EAGVAQSPRYKIIEKRQSVAFWCNPISGHATLYWYQQILGQGPKLLIQFQNNGVVDDSQLPKDRFSAERLKGVDSTLKIQPAKLEDSAVYLCASSLRGLGSGEQYFGPGTRLTVT.

V and J are TRBV7-2 and TRBJ1-4; D possibly corresponds to TRBD1 (6 bases). CDR1 and CDR2 (germline): SGHTA, FQGNSA. This CDR3 has 16 amino acids. The V end was cut by 4 bases, the J end by 0 bases, with 12 bases between. Here the CDR3 DNA reads TGTGCCAGCAGCTCACAGGGTTTTGCAACTAATGAAAAACTGTTTTTT. Protein sequence: CASSSQGFATNEKLFF.

The table lists this clonotype with a few counts. The J gene is TRBJ2-7, the V gene TRBV11-2; unclear D gene. The V end lost 4 bases, the J end lost 6 bases, and 19 bases lay between the germline ends. In germline, CDR1 is SGHAT, CDR2 FQNNGV. The CDR3 is made up of 15 amino acids. CDR3 loop: CASSSAVGLRGEQYF. The CDR3 bases are TGTGCCAGCAGCTCCGCGGTAGGTCTCCGTGGCGAGCAGTACTTC.

The V and J genes are TRBV20-1 and TRBJ2-5, with D uncertain. This CDR3 spans 13 amino acids. The germline V and J ends were trimmed by 6 bases and 3 bases, with 14 bases remaining between them. Germline V lookup: CDR1 DFQATT, CDR2 SNEGSKA (reference sequence). The CDR3 nucleotides read TGCAGTGCCGTAGGGTCCCGGAAAGAGACCCAGTACTTC. Protein product: CSAVGSRKETQYF.

In this sample, this clonotype turned up a few times. DNA for the CDR3: TGTGCCAGCAGGAGGGAAGCCTACGAGCAGTACTTC. This translates into CASRREAYEQYF. The V gene is TRBV28, the J gene TRBJ2-7, with a possible D match to TRBD2 (5 bases). The CDR3 is made up of 12 amino acids. V was pared by 6 bases and J by 2 bases, with 8 bases between. Germline assignment: CDR1 MDHEN and CDR2 SYDVKM.

V usage is TRBV2 and J usage is TRBJ1-1, with a tentative D call TRBD1 (5 bases). The CDR3 spans 14 residues. V gave up 1 base and J gave up 4 bases, with 10 bases separating them. The germline CDR1 and CDR2 sequences are SNHLY and FYNNEI. The CDR3 bases are TGTGCCAGCAGTGAAGGAGGGGTGGGCACTGAAGCTTTCTTT. As protein: CASSEGGVGTEAFF.

This chain connects TRBV20-1 to TRBJ2-1; D may be TRBD2 (6 bases). Germline V gives CDR1 DFQATT, CDR2 SNEGSKA (reference sequence). V lost 2 bases to trimming and J lost 5 bases, with 10 bases between them. The CDR3 consists of 13 residues. The CDR3 spells CSARRLAHNEQFF. The DNA for the CDR3 is TGCAGTGCTAGACGGCTAGCGCACAATGAGCAGTTCTTC.

This chain connects TRBV25-1 to TRBJ1-2; TRBD1 is a possible D gene (5 bases). This CDR3 contains 14 residues. Germline V lookup: CDR1 MGHDK, CDR2 SYGVNS. The germline V and J ends were trimmed by 1 base and 4 bases, with 10 bases remaining between them. CDR3 residues: CASSESRASYGYTF. CDR3 in DNA: TGTGCCAGCAGTGAATCCAGGGCCAGCTATGGCTACACCTTC.

This clonotype was seen a few times. J is TRBJ2-1 and V is TRBV4-1; 9 positions agree with TRBD1. The J call is doubtful: the DNA matches TRBJ2-7 better. This CDR3 comprises 16 residues. Germline loops: CDR1 MGHRA, CDR2 YSYEKL. The CDR3 here is CASSQDWDRDYNEQYF. CDR3 DNA: TGCGCCAGCAGCCAAGATTGGGACAGGGATTACAATGAGCAGTACTTC.

The V call is TRBV24-1, the J call TRBJ2-3, with D perhaps matching TRBD1 or TRBD2 (6 bases each). V lost 7 bases to trimming and J lost 6 bases, with 13 bases between them. The germline CDR1 and CDR2 sequences are KGHDR and SFDVKD. This CDR3 is 13 amino acids long. The chain's CDR3 is CATRDSAGDTQYF. The CDR3 DNA reads as TGTGCCACCAGGGACAGCGCGGGGGATACGCAGTATTTT.

This sequence joins TRBV7-9 and TRBJ1-2; 10 bases match TRBD1. CDR1 SEHNR and CDR2 FQNEAQ come from the germline V gene (reference sequence). J lost 3 bases, V lost 3 bases, and 4 bases had no gene match. This CDR3 has 15 amino acids. The CDR3 DNA reads as TGTGCCAGCAGCTTGGGACAGGGGAGGTACTATGGCTACACCTTC. It codes for CASSLGQGRYYGYTF.

The genes are TRBV2 and TRBJ2-1, with D possibly being TRBD2 (6 bases). CDR1 is SNHLY and CDR2 is FYNNEI in the germline V gene. The CDR3 consists of 14 residues. V was cut by 4 bases and J by 2 bases, with 9 bases left in between. The CDR3 loop reads CASSVGSAYNEQFF. For the CDR3, the DNA is TGTGCCAGCAGTGTCGGGAGCGCCTACAATGAGCAGTTCTTC.

This clonotype has more than one count but fewer than ten. This chain connects TRBV12-3 or TRBV12-4 to TRBJ1-5; tentative D call: TRBD1 (5 bases). Trimming took off 1 base at V and 9 bases at J, with 19 bases between the two ends. This CDR3 region has 16 residues. The CDR3 DNA sequence: TGTGCCAGCAGTTTAGGGCAGGGAAAGGGATCGGCGCCCCAGCATTTT. This translates into CASSLGQGKGSAPQHF.

The J gene is TRBJ2-3, the V gene TRBV6-1, with D maybe TRBD2 (5 bases). With 7 bases removed from V and 6 bases from J, the gap between germline ends came to 11 bases. Germline V gene lookup returns CDR1 MNHNS and CDR2 SASEGT. This CDR3 spans 12 amino acids. The CDR3 region has the DNA TGTGCCAGCAAAGAGGGATGGGATACGCAGTATTTT. Translation: CASKEGWDTQYF.

CDR3: CASSPGGGGHQCSGNTIYF. The DNA for the CDR3 is TGTGCCAGCAGCCCAGGGGGCGGGGGACACCAATGCTCTGGAAACACCATATATTTT. This chain connects TRBV7-2 to TRBJ1-3; 8 positions agree with TRBD1. The CDR3 spans 19 residues. V was pared by 5 bases and J by 0 bases, with 15 bases of the junction left unmatched. Germline CDR1 and CDR2: SGHTA and FQGNSA.

The rearrangement joins TRBV5-1 to TRBJ2-3, with a weak D call TRBD2 (6 bases). This CDR3 has 13 residues. Germline lookup yields CDR1 SGHRS and CDR2 YFSETQ. V was shortened by 1 base and J by 5 bases, with 8 bases between the two germline ends. The CDR3 is CASSLYSGDTQYF. The CDR3 bases are TGCGCCAGCAGCTTGTATAGCGGAGATACGCAGTATTTT.

This sequence joins TRBV14 and TRBJ2-3; 9 bases agree with TRBD2. Trimming removed 4 bases from V and 3 bases from J; junction bases left unmatched: 11. The CDR3 length is 17 residues. Germline CDR1 and CDR2: SGHDN and FVKESK. CDR3 DNA: TGTGCCAGCAGCCGGGGACCTAGCGGGACTCGTACAGATACGCAGTATTTT. As protein: CASSRGPSGTRTDTQYF.

The gene calls are TRBV5-5 and TRBJ2-7; 7 bases are shared with TRBD1. In germline, CDR1 is SGHKS, CDR2 YYEKEE (reference sequence). The CDR3 runs to 14 residues. Unmatched junction bases numbered 4, after V lost 2 bases and J lost 2 bases. As DNA, the CDR3 is TGTGCCAGCAGCTTTCCGGGACAGCCCTACGAGCAGTACTTC. Residues: CASSFPGQPYEQYF.

The genes are TRBV7-9 and TRBJ2-3; D might be TRBD2 (6 bases). The germline gives CDR1 SEHNR, CDR2 FQNEAQ (reference sequence). V lost 1 base and J 0 bases, leaving 14 bases between the germline ends. This CDR3 region has 17 residues. The CDR3 region has the DNA TGTGCCAGCAGCTTAGGTCTTGGCGGGGTAAGCACAGATACGCAGTATTTT. Translated, it gives CASSLGLGGVSTDTQYF.

V and J are TRBV2 and TRBJ2-3; 7 nucleotides align to TRBD1. V lost 6 bases and J lost 1; bases outside the gene matches: 7. Germline V gene sequence: CDR1 SNHLY, CDR2 FYNNEI. This CDR3 has 15 residues. CDR3 region: CASSWTGQRTDTQYF. CDR3 in DNA: TGTGCCAGCAGCTGGACAGGACAGCGCACAGATACGCAGTATTTT. Full variable domain (remainder filled in from reference TRBV2 and TRBJ2-3): EPEVTQTPSHQVTQMGQEVILRCVPISNHLYFYWYRQILGQKVEFLVSFYNNEISEKSEIFDDQFSVERPDGSNFTLKIRSTKLEDSAMYFCASSWTGQRTDTQYFGPGTRLTVL.

The CDR3 sequence: CAREFQGATGANVLTF. For the CDR3, the DNA is TGTGCCAGGGAGTTTCAGGGGGCGACTGGGGCCAACGTCCTGACTTTC. The chain joins TRBV2 to TRBJ2-6, with 8 bases matching TRBD1. The V and J ends lost 9 bases and 2 bases, in that order; junction bases with no gene match: 9. Germline V CDR1 and CDR2: SNHLY, FYNNEI. CDR3 length: 16 residues.